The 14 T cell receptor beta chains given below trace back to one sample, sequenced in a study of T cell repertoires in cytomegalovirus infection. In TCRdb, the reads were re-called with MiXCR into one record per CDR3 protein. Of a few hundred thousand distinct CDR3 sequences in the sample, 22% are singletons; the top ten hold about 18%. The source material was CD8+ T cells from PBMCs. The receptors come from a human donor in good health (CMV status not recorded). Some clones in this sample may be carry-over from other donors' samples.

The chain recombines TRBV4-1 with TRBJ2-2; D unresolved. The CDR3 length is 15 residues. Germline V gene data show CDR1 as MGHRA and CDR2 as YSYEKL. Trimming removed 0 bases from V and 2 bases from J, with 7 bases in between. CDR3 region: CASSQEAGNTGELFF. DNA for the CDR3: TGCGCCAGCAGCCAAGAAGCAGGCAACACCGGGGAGCTGTTTTTT.

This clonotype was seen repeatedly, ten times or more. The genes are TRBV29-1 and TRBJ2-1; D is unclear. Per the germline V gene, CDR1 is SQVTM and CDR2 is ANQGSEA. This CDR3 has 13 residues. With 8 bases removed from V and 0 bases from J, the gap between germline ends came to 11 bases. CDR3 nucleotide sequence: TGCAGCTACCTTAGAAGCTCCTACAATGAGCAGTTCTTC. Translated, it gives CSYLRSSYNEQFF.

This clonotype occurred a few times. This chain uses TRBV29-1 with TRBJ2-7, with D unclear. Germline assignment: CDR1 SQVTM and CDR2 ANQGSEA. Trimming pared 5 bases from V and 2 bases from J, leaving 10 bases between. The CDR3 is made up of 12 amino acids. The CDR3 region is CSVRNATYEQYF. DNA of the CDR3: TGCAGCGTTCGCAACGCCACCTACGAGCAGTACTTC.

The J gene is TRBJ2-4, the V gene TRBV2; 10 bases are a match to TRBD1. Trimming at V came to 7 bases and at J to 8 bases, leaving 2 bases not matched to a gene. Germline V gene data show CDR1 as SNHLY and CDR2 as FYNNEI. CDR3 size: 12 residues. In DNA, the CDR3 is TGTGCCAGCATCGGGACAGGGGACATTCAGTACTTC. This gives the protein CASIGTGDIQYF.

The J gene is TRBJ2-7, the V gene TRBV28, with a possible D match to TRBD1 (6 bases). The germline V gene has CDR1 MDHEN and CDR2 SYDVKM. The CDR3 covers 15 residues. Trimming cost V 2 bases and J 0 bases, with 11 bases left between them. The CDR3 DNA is TGTGCCAGCAGTTTACGGGGACAAAACTCCTACGAGCAGTACTTC. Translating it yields CASSLRGQNSYEQYF.

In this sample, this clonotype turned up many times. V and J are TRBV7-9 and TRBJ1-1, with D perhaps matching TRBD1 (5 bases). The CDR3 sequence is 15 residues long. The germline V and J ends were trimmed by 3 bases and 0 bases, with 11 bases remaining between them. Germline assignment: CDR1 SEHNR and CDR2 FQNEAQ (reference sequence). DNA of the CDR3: TGTGCCAGCAGCTTTGGGACGCTCATGAACACTGAAGCTTTCTTT. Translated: CASSFGTLMNTEAFF.

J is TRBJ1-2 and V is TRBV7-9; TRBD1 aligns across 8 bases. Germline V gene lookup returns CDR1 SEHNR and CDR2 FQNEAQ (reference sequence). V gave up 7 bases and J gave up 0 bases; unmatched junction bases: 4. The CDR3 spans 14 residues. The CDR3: CASTGQGANYGYTF. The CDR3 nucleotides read TGTGCCAGCACCGGACAGGGAGCTAACTATGGCTACACCTTC.

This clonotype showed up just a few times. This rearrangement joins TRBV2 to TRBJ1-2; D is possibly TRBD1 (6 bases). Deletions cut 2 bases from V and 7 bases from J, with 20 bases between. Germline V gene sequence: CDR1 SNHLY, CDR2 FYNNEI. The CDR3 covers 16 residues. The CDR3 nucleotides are TGTGCCAGCAGTGAACCCCCAGGGGAGATGAACAGTGGCTACACCTTC. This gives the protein CASSEPPGEMNSGYTF.

The CDR3 coding sequence is TGCAGCGTTGGCCTAGCGGACTACTACGAGCAGTACTTC. It encodes CSVGLADYYEQYF. The chain links TRBV29-1 to TRBJ2-7; 7 bases align to TRBD2. J gave up 3 bases and V 4 bases, and 6 bases lay outside the gene matches. The germline V gene has CDR1 SQVTM and CDR2 ANQGSEA. The CDR3 is 13 amino acids.

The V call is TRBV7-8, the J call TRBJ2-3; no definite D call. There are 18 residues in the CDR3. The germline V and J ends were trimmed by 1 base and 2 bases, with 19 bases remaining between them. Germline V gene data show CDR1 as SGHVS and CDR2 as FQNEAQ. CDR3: CASSLGAWGSAPTDTQYF. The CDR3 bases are TGTGCCAGCAGCTTAGGCGCCTGGGGTAGTGCCCCCACAGATACGCAGTATTTT.

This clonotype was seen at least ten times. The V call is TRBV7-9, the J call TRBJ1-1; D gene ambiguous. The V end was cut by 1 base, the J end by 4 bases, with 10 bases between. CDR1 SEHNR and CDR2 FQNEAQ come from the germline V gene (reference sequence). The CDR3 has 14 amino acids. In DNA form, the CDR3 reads TGTGCCAGCAGCTTAGTATGGGGTGGCACTGAAGCTTTCTTT. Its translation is CASSLVWGGTEAFF.

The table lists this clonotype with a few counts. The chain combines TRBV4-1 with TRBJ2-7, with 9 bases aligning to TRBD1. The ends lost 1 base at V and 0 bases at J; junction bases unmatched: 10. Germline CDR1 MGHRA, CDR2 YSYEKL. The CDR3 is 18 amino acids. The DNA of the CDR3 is TGCGCCAGCAGCCAAGTTTTCTCGGGACAGGGAGACTCCTACGAGCAGTACTTC. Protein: CASSQVFSGQGDSYEQYF.

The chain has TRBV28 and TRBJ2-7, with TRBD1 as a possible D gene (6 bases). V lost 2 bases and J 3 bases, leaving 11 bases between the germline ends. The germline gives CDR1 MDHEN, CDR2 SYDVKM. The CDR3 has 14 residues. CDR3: CASSLPGQLYEQYF. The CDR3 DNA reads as TGTGCCAGCAGTTTACCGGGACAACTCTACGAGCAGTACTTC.

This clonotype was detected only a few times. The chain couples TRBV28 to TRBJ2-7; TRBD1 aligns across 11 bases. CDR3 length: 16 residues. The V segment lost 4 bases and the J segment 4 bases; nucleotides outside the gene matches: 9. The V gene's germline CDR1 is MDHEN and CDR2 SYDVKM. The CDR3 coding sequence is TGTGCCAGCAGTTCCCCCCCGGGACAGGGGGTATACGAGCAGTACTTC. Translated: CASSSPPGQGVYEQYF.